This T cell receptor beta chain was captured by sequencing in a study of cytomegalovirus exposure and HLA in healthy donors. Whole-study context: As an earlier analysis found, 180 million or so T cells yielded about 120 million unique TCR beta sequences.

Primers included in the PCR were 60 Vbeta and 13 Jbeta primers. Using immunoSEQ multiplex PCR, the repertoire was profiled, and TCRdb retains in-frame clones only, with some absent. The sample has 160,000 or so clones; more than 60% are singletons. On this clone: Its antigen is undetermined.

Overall study results and limits: A highly shared variant cluster was judged a likely technical artifact.

The CDR3 length is 12 residues. The ends were cut back, 8 bases at V and 5 bases at J, with 13 bases in the middle. CDR1 and CDR2 from the germline V gene are MNHNS and SASEGT. Specimen: PBMCs. The genes are TRBV6-1 and TRBJ2-7; tentatively, D is TRBD2 (5 bases). The receptor's source is a woman in her thirties in good health and CMV-seronegative. In nucleotides, the CDR3 is TGTGCCAGCGGCCGGGGAAGAGACGAGCAGTACTTC. Amino acid sequence: CASGRGRDEQYF.